This T cell receptor beta chain came from a study of CD8 T cells in Susac syndrome (dated by TCRdb to the late 2010s). Turning to the overall study: The study used repertoire sequencing to test whether antigen drove CD8+ T cell activation and differentiation in Susac syndrome.

On this clonotype itself: This clone's antigen is unknown. No qualities accompany the bases; no much larger clone lies one base away.

Study-wide conclusions, independent of this receptor: The number of individuals in the TCR sequencing and HLA analysis was acknowledged as relatively small.

Peripheral blood CD8+ and CD4+ T cells from healthy donors, Susac syndrome patients and multiple sclerosis patients were profiled using high-throughput TCR beta sequencing. Healthy donors were included as age- and sex-matched controls. Bulk CD8+ and CD4+ T cells were purified by magnetic negative isolation, while CD8+ TEMRA cells were enriched using FACS. Blood was collected in EDTA tubes and processed within 24 hours, with PBMCs isolated through density gradient centrifugation. PBMCs intended for TCR sequencing were cryopreserved in liquid nitrogen and thawed later in a water bath at 37 degrees C. Purity of sorted or isolated CD4+, CD8+ and CD8+ TEMRA cells was at least 90%. RNA was extracted using the RNeasy kit, and about 0.45 to 1 microgram was reverse transcribed with random hexamers. The immunoSEQ multiplex PCR assay, covering 54 Vbeta and 13 Jbeta segments, was used to amplify TCR beta CDR3 regions. PCR amplification bias was corrected by using a synthetic template baseline for primer optimization and computational correction. From the authors' description of their analysis: Reads were assigned to V, D and J genes according to IMGT and analyzed in immunoSEQ Analyzer, with only productive sequences retained. Clonality was computed as one minus Shannon entropy normalized by log2 of the number of productive unique sequences. For each patient and control, public and private clones were evaluated within the 100 most prevalent clones. Clones were defined as Susac-specific when absent from the healthy and MS cohorts, from about a thousand published viral clones and from other ImmuneACCESS disease sequences. TCRdb redid the processing of the public reads, applying fastp at Q25 and MiXCR, and retained in-frame beta chains. Under each unique CDR3 protein, matching rows form one entry showing the most common genes and DNA. These V and J calls derive from TCRdb rather than the authors' analysis. Here the sample has roughly 150,000 distinct CDR3 sequences; about 90% occur a single time. The ten largest clones represent around 0.075% of the sample.

The TCR was taken from a human donor in good health. The sequencing sample was made of CD4+ T cells from PBMCs.

The CDR3 is CASSQDRRGGYTF. The DNA is as follows: TGTGCCAGCAGCCAAGACCGGCGGGGTGGCTACACCTTC. The chain employs TRBV3-1 and TRBJ1-2, with the identity of the D gene unclear. The trim is 0 bases for V and 7 bases for J, with a gap of 9 bases between the germline ends. CDR1 and CDR2, per the germline V gene (reference sequence), are LGHDT and YNNKEL. The CDR3 covers 13 residues, taking in both the cysteine and the phenylalanine. Only the CDR3 part of the read is kept: 39 bases, read in frame from the first base.